The next 6 T cell receptor beta chains were all read from a single sample in a study of blood T cells in healthy people across ages. Together with a sample-barcoded 5' primer, a J-beta primer mix was included in a second PCR lasting 7 to 11 cycles. TCRdb analysed the 5' RACE reads with MiXCR anew, one entry per CDR3 protein. The table includes around 900,000 distinct CDR3 sequences, roughly half detected once. What was sequenced was blood. The source is a woman aged 60-70 years in good health.

The chain recombines TRBV20-1 with TRBJ1-2, with a weak D call TRBD1 (5 bases). This CDR3 has 13 amino acids. V lost 0 bases and J 8 bases, leaving 13 bases between the germline ends. In germline, CDR1 is DFQATT, CDR2 SNEGSKA (reference sequence). CDR3 nucleotides: TGCAGTGCTAGAGATCCATGGGGCGGGGGCTACACCTTC. Translated: CSARDPWGGGYTF.

V gene TRBV20-1 combines with J gene TRBJ2-1, with 7 bases fitting TRBD2. CDR1 is DFQATT and CDR2 is SNEGSKA in the germline V gene (reference sequence). The CDR3 has 15 amino acids. V was pared by 3 bases and J by 3 bases, with 8 bases of the junction left unmatched. CDR3 residues: CSASESGLHYNEQFF. The CDR3 region has the DNA TGCAGTGCTAGTGAATCGGGACTACACTACAATGAGCAGTTCTTC.

This chain uses TRBV6-2 or TRBV6-3 with TRBJ1-2, with unresolved D. Trimming cost V 6 bases and J 4 bases, with 12 bases left between them. The CDR3 is 13 amino acids. Germline V lookup: CDR1 MNHEY, CDR2 SVGEGT. The CDR3 DNA follows: TGTGCCAGCAGCCTACGCTTCCCCTATGGCTACACCTTC. It is translated as CASSLRFPYGYTF.

J is TRBJ1-2 and V is TRBV20-1; D unclear. This CDR3 comprises 15 residues. Trimming pared 3 bases from V and 2 bases from J, leaving 16 bases between. Germline CDR1 DFQATT, CDR2 SNEGSKA (reference sequence). In DNA form, the CDR3 reads TGCAGTGCTAGTTCCGGCCCGAGGCCCAACTATGGCTACACCTTC. The encoded protein is CSASSGPRPNYGYTF.

The CDR3 DNA reads as TGTGCCAGCAGCTTAGCAGGTGGTTATAGCAATCAGCCCCAGCATTTT. Its protein is CASSLAGGYSNQPQHF. The genes are TRBV7-2 and TRBJ1-5; D uncertain. The V and J ends lost 0 bases and 0 bases respectively, with 9 bases between them. CDR1 is SGHTA, CDR2 FQGNSA, per germline. The CDR3 spans 16 residues.

V gene TRBV28 combines with J gene TRBJ2-5; tentatively, D is TRBD1 (6 bases). CDR3 length: 13 amino acids. CDR1 is MDHEN and CDR2 is SYDVKM in the germline V gene. The ends were cut back, 6 bases at V and 2 bases at J, with 10 bases in the middle. CDR3: CASRGTPQETQYF. The CDR3 bases are TGTGCCAGCAGGGGGACACCACAAGAGACCCAGTACTTC.